This TCR beta chain derives from a study of blood T cell repertoires in COVID-19. Study summary: T cells, B-cell-depleted T cells, or PBMCs supplied cDNA or gDNA.

Method: immunoSEQ multiplex PCR; TCRdb's copy keeps in-frame clones and lacks some. In the table there are more than 200,000 clones, about 86% of which are singletons. CDR3 length: 14 amino acids. The germline V and J ends were trimmed by 1 base and 1 base, with 6 bases remaining between them. The germline CDR1 and CDR2 sequences are LNHDA and SQIVND (reference sequence). The chain uses TRBV19 and TRBJ2-3; D perhaps matches TRBD2 (5 bases). Sequenced sample: peripheral blood. The receptor was isolated from a man in his forties or fifties with active or convalescent COVID-19. The CDR3 DNA reads as TGTGCCAGTAGTATAGGAGGGCGCACAGATACGCAGTATTTT. This sequence encodes CASSIGGRTDTQYF.